This T cell receptor (beta chain) was recorded in a study of T-cell memory formation after mild COVID-19. This clonotype was counted between two and nine times. This CDR3 has 16 residues. Trimming pared 4 bases from V and 5 bases from J, leaving 19 bases between. Per the germline V gene, CDR1 is SGHNT and CDR2 is YYREEE (reference sequence). TCR alpha and TCR beta cDNA libraries carrying sample barcodes and UMIs came from 5'RACE with constant-segment primers. TCRdb re-called the 5' RACE reads through MiXCR, storing one row per CDR3 protein. The sample yields some 320,000 distinct CDR3 sequences, approximately 15% seen once.

This chain links TRBV5-4 with TRBJ2-1; D may be TRBD2 (5 bases). The TCR sequence derives from a young man who had mild COVID-19 (a few samples of this study predate the infection). Cell type and time point are not known. The sample consisted of PBMCs or a T cell subset sorted from them (not recorded which). The CDR3 here is CASSRRRLVVDNEQFF. The CDR3 region has the DNA TGTGCCAGCAGCCGGAGGCGGCTAGTGGTAGACAATGAGCAGTTCTTC.